A selection of T cell receptor beta chains follows, all from one sample in a study of T cell responses to AZD1222 COVID-19 vaccine. The repertoire was sequenced with immunoSEQ multiplex PCR; TCRdb's copy has only in-frame clones and lacks some. This sample carries 40,000 to 50,000 clones, about 91% of them seen once, and the ten largest clones take approximately 25%. The material was peripheral blood, obtained 28 days after the second AZD1222 dose. The receptors here all came from an adult who received the AZD1222 COVID-19 vaccine. Both conserved end residues are part of each CDR3.

v_call	j_call	cdr3_aa
TRBV5-1	TRBJ1-1	CASKPLSTATNTEAFF
TRBV7-3	TRBJ1-2	CASSLLRGDGYTF
TRBV11-2	TRBJ2-1	CASSPAGLAGREQFF
TRBV9	TRBJ2-1	CASSVVRGEQFF
TRBV9	TRBJ2-3	CASSVAGRPGGTQYF
TRBV18	TRBJ1-3	CASSPGEGNTIYF
TRBV10-1	TRBJ2-2	CASSDGRGGSTGELFF
TRBV6-5	TRBJ1-1	CASTSGTEAFF
TRBV10-3	TRBJ2-6	CAISLGGAGANVLTF
TRBV7-3	TRBJ2-3	CASSAVTGGDTQYF
TRBV5-1	TRBJ2-3	CASRYSQGDTQYF
TRBV18	TRBJ1-1	CASSLNQWEAFF
TRBV5-1	TRBJ2-7	CASSLDVANSYSYEQYF
TRBV18	TRBJ1-1	CASSQGDQTEAFF
TRBV18	TRBJ2-5	CASSGRPSGQETQYF
TRBV5-1	TRBJ1-6	CASSSGQGNSPLHF
TRBV6-2/TRBV6-3	TRBJ1-5	CASTPQAGALSNQPQHF
TRBV5-5	TRBJ1-5	CASRVGTAGGNQPQHF
TRBV9	TRBJ1-6	CASSPTGGLNSPLHF
TRBV5-6	TRBJ2-7	CASSWPGTGDYEQYF
TRBV5-1	TRBJ2-3	CASSLGTASSTDTQYF
TRBV21-1	TRBJ2-2	CASSNRTGWNTGELFF
TRBV6-5	TRBJ1-4	CASRRTWINSEKLFF
TRBV7-9	TRBJ2-5	CASSLLAGNGETQYF
TRBV6-5	TRBJ1-1	CAGHGRGEAFF
TRBV9	TRBJ2-1	CASSVADYNEQFF
TRBV7-3	TRBJ2-1	CASSLRPGTAYNEQFF
TRBV5-5	TRBJ1-2	CASSPGPNEGFGYTF
TRBV28	TRBJ1-1	CASRLTEGAWNTEAFF
TRBV7-2	TRBJ1-2	CASSSRQGAGYTF
TRBV2	TRBJ1-2	CASRGGTYGYTF
TRBV27	TRBJ2-7	CASSLIGTSGRSEQYF
TRBV30	TRBJ2-5	CAWTVGPGGTQYF
TRBV28	TRBJ1-2	CASGSIGYTF
TRBV30	TRBJ2-2	CAWVLAGSVPGELFF
TRBV18	TRBJ2-4	CASSPGGLAKNIQYF
TRBV27	TRBJ1-5	CASSPTGGNQPQHF
TRBV3-1/TRBV3-2	TRBJ1-2	CASSQVNYGYTF
TRBV6-5	TRBJ1-2	CASKNLYGYTF
TRBV27	TRBJ2-3	CASSLYTSGSGTDTQYF
TRBV5-1	TRBJ2-7	CASSPGPSSYEQYF
TRBV18	TRBJ2-5	CASSPPALSGETQYF
TRBV3-1/TRBV3-2	TRBJ1-6	CASSQEAQGMGSPLHF
TRBV4-1	TRBJ1-5	CASSQDWTGLFDQHF
TRBV7-2	TRBJ2-2	CASSFGSDTGELFF
TRBV5-3	TRBJ2-6	CARRTSGANVLTF
TRBV28	TRBJ1-6	CASSSYRQTGSSSPLHF
TRBV3-1/TRBV3-2	TRBJ1-3	CASSQAGVLGNTIYF
TRBV19	TRBJ2-1	CASARLAGAHEQFF
TRBV6-4	TRBJ1-1	CASSDTGPGGSEAFF
TRBV3-1/TRBV3-2	TRBJ2-7	CASSPPEGPPGF
TRBV7-2	TRBJ1-5	CASSSGLWGQPQHF
TRBV5-1	TRBJ2-7	CASSQQGGEQYF
TRBV7-9	TRBJ2-1	CASSLASALNEQFF
TRBV6-2/TRBV6-3	TRBJ1-5	CASSRPGDAQPQHF
TRBV9	TRBJ2-7	CASSSRDGTASYEQYF
TRBV7-2	TRBJ2-7	CASSLAYMRVSEQYF
TRBV29-1	TRBJ2-7	CSVEAKEGSEQYF